Sequencing of this T cell receptor beta chain was carried out in a study of T cells after yellow fever vaccination. The study, taken as a whole, reports: FACS-sorted repertoires could harbor abundant contaminating bulk-population clonotypes. A weaker secondary response peaked on day 5, the primary on day 15.

V was cut by 7 bases and J by 2 bases, with 10 bases left in between. Germline CDR1 reads SGDLS; CDR2 reads YYNGEE. The CDR3 totals 14 residues. Note on this clonotype: What it recognizes is unknown.

It was through 5'RACE template switching that TCR cDNA was made, with a universal primer site and UMIs added. TCRdb reanalysed the 5' RACE reads using MiXCR and keeps one entry per CDR3 protein. The top ten hold roughly 19% of the sample, which has approximately 300,000 distinct CDR3 sequences, around 7% seen once. The V gene is TRBV9, the J gene TRBJ2-6; possibly TRBD1 for D (5 bases). The sequence came from a man aged 18 to 30 who received the YFV17D yellow fever vaccine. This material consisted of PBMCs, taken around 45 days after the first yellow fever vaccination. The CDR3 DNA follows: TGTGCCAGCGGATCAGGGACTGGGGCCAACGTCCTGACTTTC. Protein: CASGSGTGANVLTF. The entire variable domain, with the rest obtained from reference TRBV9 and TRBJ2-6, is as follows: DSGVTQTPKHLITATGQRVTLRCSPRSGDLSVYWYQQSLDQGLQFLIQYYNGEERAKGNILERFSAQQFPDLHSELNLSSLELGDSALYFCASGSGTGANVLTFGAGSRLTVL.